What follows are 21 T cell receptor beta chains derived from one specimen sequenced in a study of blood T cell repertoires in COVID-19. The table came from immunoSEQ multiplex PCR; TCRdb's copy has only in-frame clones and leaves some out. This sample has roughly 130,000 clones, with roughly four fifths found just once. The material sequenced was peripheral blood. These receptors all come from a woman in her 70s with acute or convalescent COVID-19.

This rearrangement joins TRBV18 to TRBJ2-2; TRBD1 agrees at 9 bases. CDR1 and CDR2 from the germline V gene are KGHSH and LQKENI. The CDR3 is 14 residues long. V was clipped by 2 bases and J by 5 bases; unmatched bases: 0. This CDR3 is CASSPGTGTGELFF. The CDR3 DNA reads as TGTGCCAGCTCACCAGGGACAGGGACCGGGGAGCTGTTTTTT.

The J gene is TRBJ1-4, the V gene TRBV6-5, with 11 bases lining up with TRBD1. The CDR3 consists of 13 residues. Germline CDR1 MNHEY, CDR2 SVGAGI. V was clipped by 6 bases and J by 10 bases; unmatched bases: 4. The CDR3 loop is CASSQDRGRKLFF. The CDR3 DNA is TGTGCCAGCAGCCAGGACAGGGGGCGAAAACTGTTTTTT.

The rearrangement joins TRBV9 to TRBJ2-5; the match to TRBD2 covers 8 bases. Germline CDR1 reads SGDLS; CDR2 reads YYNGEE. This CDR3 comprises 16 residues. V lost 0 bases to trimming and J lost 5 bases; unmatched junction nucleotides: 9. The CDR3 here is CASSVASGGGFETQYF. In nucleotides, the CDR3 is TGTGCCAGCAGCGTAGCTTCGGGGGGGGGCTTTGAGACCCAGTACTTC.

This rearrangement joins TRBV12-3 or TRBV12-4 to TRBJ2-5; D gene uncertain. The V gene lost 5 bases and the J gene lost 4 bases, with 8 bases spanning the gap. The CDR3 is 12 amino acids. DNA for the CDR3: TGTGCCAGCAGTCCCCGCGGAGAGACCCAGTACTTC. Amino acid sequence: CASSPRGETQYF.

CDR3 amino acids: CASRPTLGPWETQYF. DNA for the CDR3: TGTGCCAGCAGGCCCACTTTGGGGCCCTGGGAGACCCAGTACTTC. The V call is TRBV7-2, the J call TRBJ2-5, with a tentative D call TRBD1 (5 bases). CDR1 and CDR2 from the germline V gene are SGHTA and FQGNSA. With 6 bases removed from V and 5 bases from J, the gap between germline ends came to 19 bases. This CDR3 is built from 15 residues. Supplemented by reference TRBV7-2 and TRBJ2-5, the full variable domain reads GAGVSQSPSNKVTEKGKDVELRCDPISGHTALYWYRQSLGQGLEFLIYFQGNSAPDKSGLPSDRFSAERTGGSVSTLTIQRTQQEDSAVYLCASRPTLGPWETQYFGPGTRLLVL.

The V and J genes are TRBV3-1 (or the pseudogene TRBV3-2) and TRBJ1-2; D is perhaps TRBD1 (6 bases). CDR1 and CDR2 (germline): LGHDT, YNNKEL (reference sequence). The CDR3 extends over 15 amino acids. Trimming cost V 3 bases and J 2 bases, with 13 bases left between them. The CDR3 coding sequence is TGTGCCAGCAGCCACTTCAGGGGCCCAAACTATGGCTACACCTTC. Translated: CASSHFRGPNYGYTF.

The CDR3 loop reads CATSDQGQVWYEKLFF. In DNA, the CDR3 is TGTGCCACCAGTGATCAGGGACAGGTTTGGTATGAAAAACTGTTTTTT. V is TRBV24-1 and J is TRBJ1-4, with 8 nucleotides matching TRBD1. The CDR3 totals 16 residues. With V trimmed by 3 bases and J by 6 bases, 8 bases remained unmatched. Germline-derived CDR1 and CDR2 are KGHDR and SFDVKD.

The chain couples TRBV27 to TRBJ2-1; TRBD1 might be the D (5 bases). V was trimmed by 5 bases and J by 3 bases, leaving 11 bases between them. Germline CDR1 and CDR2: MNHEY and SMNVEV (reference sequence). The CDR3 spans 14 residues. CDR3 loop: CASSRDRGYNEQFF. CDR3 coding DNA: TGTGCCAGCAGTCGAGACAGAGGCTACAATGAGCAGTTCTTC.

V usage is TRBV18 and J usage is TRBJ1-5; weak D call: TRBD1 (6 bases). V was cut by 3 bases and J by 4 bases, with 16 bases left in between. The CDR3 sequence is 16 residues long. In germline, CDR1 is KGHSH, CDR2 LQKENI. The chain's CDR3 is CASSPVGRGRNQPQHF. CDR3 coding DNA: TGTGCCAGCTCACCGGTTGGCAGGGGACGAAATCAGCCCCAGCATTTT.

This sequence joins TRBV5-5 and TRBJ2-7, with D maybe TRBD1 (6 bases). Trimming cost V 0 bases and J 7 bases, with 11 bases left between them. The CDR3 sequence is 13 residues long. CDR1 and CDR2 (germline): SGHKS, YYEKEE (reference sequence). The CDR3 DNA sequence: TGTGCCAGCAGCTTGGGGGGGCAGCAAGAGCAGTACGTC. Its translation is CASSLGGQQEQYV.

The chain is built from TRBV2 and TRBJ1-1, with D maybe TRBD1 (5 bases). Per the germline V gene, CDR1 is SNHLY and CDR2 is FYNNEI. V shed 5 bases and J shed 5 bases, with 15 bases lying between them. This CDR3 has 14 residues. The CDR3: CASSRQRGGTEAFF. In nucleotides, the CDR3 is TGTGCCAGCAGTCGACAGCGAGGAGGGACTGAAGCTTTCTTT.

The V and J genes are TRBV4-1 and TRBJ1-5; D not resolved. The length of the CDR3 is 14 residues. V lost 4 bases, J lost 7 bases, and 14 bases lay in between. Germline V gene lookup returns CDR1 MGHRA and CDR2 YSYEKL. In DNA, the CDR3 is TGCGCCAGCAGCCCCTCAGTAGGGAGGCAGCCCCAGCATTTT. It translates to CASSPSVGRQPQHF.

Here the CDR3 reads CASSVAGWDTEAFF. CDR3 nucleotide sequence: TGTGCCAGCAGCGTAGCAGGGTGGGACACTGAAGCTTTCTTT. The V gene is TRBV9, the J gene TRBJ1-1; possible D gene TRBD1, 5 bases. Germline lookup yields CDR1 SGDLS and CDR2 YYNGEE. Trimming removed 0 bases at V and 3 bases at J, with 9 bases between. The CDR3 has 14 amino acids.

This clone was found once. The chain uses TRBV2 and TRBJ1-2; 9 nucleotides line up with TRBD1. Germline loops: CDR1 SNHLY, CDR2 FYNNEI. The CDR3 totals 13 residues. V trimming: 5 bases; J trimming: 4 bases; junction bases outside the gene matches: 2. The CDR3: CASSTGGVYGYTF. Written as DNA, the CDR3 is TGTGCCAGCAGTACAGGGGGCGTCTATGGCTACACCTTC.

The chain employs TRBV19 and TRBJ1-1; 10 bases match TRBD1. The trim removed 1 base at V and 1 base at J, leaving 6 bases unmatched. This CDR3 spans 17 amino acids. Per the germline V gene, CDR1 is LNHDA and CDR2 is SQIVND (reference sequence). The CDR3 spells CASSIGGTGAKNTEAFF. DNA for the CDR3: TGTGCCAGTAGTATAGGGGGGACAGGGGCGAAGAACACTGAAGCTTTCTTT.

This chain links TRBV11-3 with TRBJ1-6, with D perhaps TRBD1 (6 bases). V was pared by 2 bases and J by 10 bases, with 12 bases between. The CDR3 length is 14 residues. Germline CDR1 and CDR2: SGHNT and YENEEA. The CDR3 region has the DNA TGTGCCAGCAGCTTACAGACAGGCGGGTCACCCCTCCACTTT. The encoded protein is CASSLQTGGSPLHF.

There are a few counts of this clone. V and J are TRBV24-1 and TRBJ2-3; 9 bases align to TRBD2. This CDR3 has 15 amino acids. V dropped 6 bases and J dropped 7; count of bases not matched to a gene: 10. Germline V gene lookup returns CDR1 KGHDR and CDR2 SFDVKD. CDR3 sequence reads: CATSNGGGDLYTQYF. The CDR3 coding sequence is TGTGCCACCAGTAACGGCGGGGGGGATTTGTATACGCAGTATTTT.

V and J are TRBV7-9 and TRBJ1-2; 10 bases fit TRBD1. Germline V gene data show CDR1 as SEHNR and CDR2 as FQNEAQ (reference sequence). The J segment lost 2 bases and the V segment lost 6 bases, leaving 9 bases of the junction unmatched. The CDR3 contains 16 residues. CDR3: CASRGLTDRGNYGYTF. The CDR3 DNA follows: TGTGCCAGCAGAGGGCTCACGGACAGGGGGAACTATGGCTACACCTTC. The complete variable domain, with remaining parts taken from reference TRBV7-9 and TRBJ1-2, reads DTGVSQNPRHKITKRGQNVTFRCDPISEHNRLYWYRQTLGQGPEFLTYFQNEAQLEKSRLLSDRFSAERPKGSFSTLEIQRTEQGDSAMYLCASRGLTDRGNYGYTFGSGTRLTVV.

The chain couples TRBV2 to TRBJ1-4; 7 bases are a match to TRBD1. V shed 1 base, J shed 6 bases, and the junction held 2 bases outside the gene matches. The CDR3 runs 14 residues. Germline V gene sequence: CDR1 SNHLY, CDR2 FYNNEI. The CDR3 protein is CASSEGRGYEKLFF. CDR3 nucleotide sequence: TGTGCCAGCAGTGAAGGCAGGGGGTATGAAAAACTGTTTTTT.

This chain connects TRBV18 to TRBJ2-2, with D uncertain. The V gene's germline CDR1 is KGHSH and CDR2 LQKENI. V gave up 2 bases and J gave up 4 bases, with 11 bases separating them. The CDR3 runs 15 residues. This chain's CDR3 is CASSPGGLRTGELFF. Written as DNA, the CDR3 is TGTGCCAGCTCACCAGGCGGTTTGCGCACCGGGGAGCTGTTTTTT.

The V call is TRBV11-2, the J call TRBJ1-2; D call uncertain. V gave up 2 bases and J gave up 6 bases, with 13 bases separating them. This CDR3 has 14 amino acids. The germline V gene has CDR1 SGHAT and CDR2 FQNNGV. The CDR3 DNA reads TGTGCCAGCAGCTTAATGAGGGCCGAGGATGGCTACACCTTC. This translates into CASSLMRAEDGYTF.